Each of the 3 T cell receptor beta chains below was sequenced from the same sample in a study of T and B cells in COVID-19 patients. Each TRB amplification used about 250-550 ng of genomic DNA from blood. BIOMED2 TRB-A/B primer pools were used in multiplex TRB PCR. TCRdb re-called the multiplex PCR reads with MiXCR, one entry per CDR3 protein. This repertoire shows about 2,000 distinct CDR3 sequences, around 25% found once; its top ten account for about 60%. The sequencing sample was made of blood. These receptors were taken from a human donor with active COVID-19.

This clonotype was counted only a few times. The chain joins TRBV20-1 to TRBJ2-1; D unclear. The CDR3 consists of 13 residues. Trimming shortened V by 0 bases and J by 10 bases, and 13 bases separated the two germline ends. Germline-derived CDR1 and CDR2 are DFQATT and SNEGSKA (reference sequence). The CDR3 is CSARDGTVGEQFF. The CDR3 DNA reads TGCAGTGCTAGAGATGGCACAGTGGGAGAGCAGTTCTTC.

The rearrangement joins TRBV6-5 to TRBJ2-5; 8 bases align to TRBD2. Germline CDR1 and CDR2: MNHEY and SVGAGI. The trim removed 2 bases at V and 1 base at J, leaving 6 bases unmatched. This CDR3 has 16 residues. The CDR3 nucleotides read TGTGCCAGCAGTTACGTGACTAGCGCGACCCAAGAGACCCAGTACTTC. The encoded protein is CASSYVTSATQETQYF.

The chain uses TRBV20-1 and TRBJ2-1; the match to TRBD1 covers 8 bases. Losses at the gene ends were 6 bases for V and 10 bases for J; bases not matched to a gene: 8. Germline V CDR1 and CDR2: DFQATT, SNEGSKA (reference sequence). The CDR3 covers 12 residues. The CDR3 region has the DNA TGCAGTGCCGACCGACAGGGGATGGAGCAGTTCTTC. Translated, it gives CSADRQGMEQFF.